This entry concerns a single T cell receptor (beta chain). The antigen remains undetermined. The data were obtained in a study of radiation and T cells in renal cell carcinoma. Study results and limitations: In blood, top tumor clones expanded by 2 weeks, shrinking by 4.

Sequencing was performed with immunoSEQ multiplex PCR; in TCRdb, only in-frame clones are kept and a portion is missing. Seen here are around 170,000 clones, 88% observed once, and the top ten hold about 11%. As to time point: blood 4 weeks post-SBRT, at nephrectomy. Documented treatment: 15 Gy SBRT to primary tumor, nephrectomy 4 weeks later. Germline lookup yields CDR1 SEHNR and CDR2 FQNEAQ (reference sequence). The CDR3 spans 15 residues. The ends lost 1 base at V and 6 bases at J; junction bases unmatched: 4. V gene TRBV7-9 combines with J gene TRBJ2-1; 9 bases are shared with TRBD2. The sequence was collected from a woman in her forties or fifties with renal cell carcinoma. The starting material was blood, obtained from a patient whose treatment included radiotherapy and nephrectomy. In nucleotides, the CDR3 is TGTGCCAGCAGCTTAGTGTTAGCGGGGGCCAATGAGCAGTTCTTC. This gives the protein CASSLVLAGANEQFF.